A selection of T cell receptor beta chains follows, all from one sample in a study of blood T cell repertoires in COVID-19. Sequencing was performed with immunoSEQ multiplex PCR; in TCRdb, only in-frame clones are kept and a portion is missing. Counted here are some 370,000 clones, around 86% occurring once; the ten biggest clones make up approximately 4.7%. Material: PBMCs or T cells enriched from blood (not recorded which). The receptors here all came from a woman aged 45-59 years who had recovered from COVID-19. Both conserved end residues are part of each CDR3.

V	J	CDR3
TRBV4-1	TRBJ2-6	CASSQDTTTGANVLTF
TRBV10-3	TRBJ2-5	CAISERGEETQYF
TRBV5-8	TRBJ2-5	CASSLSGMETQYF
TRBV6-2/TRBV6-3	TRBJ1-2	CASSYSISGVGGYTF
TRBV7-9	TRBJ2-2	CASSTNRILNTGELFF
TRBV13	TRBJ1-3	CASSFRDIPGNTIYF
TRBV18	TRBJ1-1	CASSPSYENTEAFF
TRBV7-9	TRBJ1-6	CASTQESGGQINSPLHF
TRBV7-2	TRBJ1-3	CASSLVGRYSGNTIYF
TRBV2	TRBJ2-2	CASSVERGSTGELFF
TRBV30	TRBJ1-1	CAWSVQVTEAFF
TRBV19	TRBJ1-4	CASRTAHGVRGFTNEKLFF
TRBV5-6	TRBJ1-2	CASSGRGSTPIGYTF
TRBV20-1	TRBJ2-3	CSASPGDTQYF
TRBV2	TRBJ2-2	CASTSGMSTGELFF
TRBV9	TRBJ1-3	CASSVDAVLRGNTIYF
TRBV3-1/TRBV3-2	TRBJ2-2	CASSQSQGAGELFF
TRBV7-3	TRBJ2-3	CASSSDRGGTDTQYF
TRBV7-2	TRBJ1-1	CASSFGTSTEAFF
TRBV30	TRBJ1-2	CAWSVFGEGGYTF
TRBV4-1	TRBJ1-1	CASSQEWARGYTEAFF
TRBV6-5	TRBJ1-2	CASSPGGGYGYTF
TRBV12-3/TRBV12-4	TRBJ1-2	CASSPAGRGYTF
TRBV19	TRBJ1-5	CASSIEVQGGNQPQHF
TRBV10-1	TRBJ2-1	CASGQGRKYNEQFF
TRBV3-1/TRBV3-2	TRBJ2-1	CASSQGASGNEQFF